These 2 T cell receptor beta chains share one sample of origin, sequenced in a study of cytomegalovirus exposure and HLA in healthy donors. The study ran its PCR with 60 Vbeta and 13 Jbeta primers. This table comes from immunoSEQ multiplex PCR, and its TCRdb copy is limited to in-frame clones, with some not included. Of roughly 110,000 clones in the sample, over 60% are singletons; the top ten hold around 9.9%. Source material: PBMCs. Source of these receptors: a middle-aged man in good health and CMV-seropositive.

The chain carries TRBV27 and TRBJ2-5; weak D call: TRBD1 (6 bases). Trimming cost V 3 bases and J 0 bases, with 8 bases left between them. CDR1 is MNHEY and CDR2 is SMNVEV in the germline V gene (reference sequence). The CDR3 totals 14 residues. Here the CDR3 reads CASSLDSHQETQYF. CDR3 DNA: TGTGCCAGCAGTTTGGACAGCCACCAAGAGACCCAGTACTTC.

In DNA form, the CDR3 reads TGTGCCAGAAGCCGTATTCCGGGACAGGGGGATTGTGATGAAAAACTGTTTTTT. As protein: CARSRIPGQGDCDEKLFF. V is TRBV7-5 and J is TRBJ1-4; the table's TRBD1 call for D was not verified on the DNA. TRBV7-5 is classified as a pseudogene. This CDR3 contains 18 residues.